These T cell receptor beta chains were read from a single sample in a study of T cell responses to AZD1222 COVID-19 vaccine. The protocol was immunoSEQ multiplex PCR, while the TCRdb copy is restricted to in-frame clones and leaves out a portion. The table includes 150,000 to 200,000 clones, approximately 90% detected once. The source material was peripheral blood, sampled 28 days after the second AZD1222 dose. The source of these receptors is an adult who received the AZD1222 COVID-19 vaccine. CDR3s include the opening cysteine and the closing phenylalanine or tryptophan. Each record gives: J gene, D gene, V gene, clone size, CDR3 protein, CDR3 DNA. A D gene is named only where the DNA matches it firmly. The size of a clone is reported for some rows only, either as once, few or many, or as a class for expanded clones.

j_call: TRBJ2-7; d_call: TRBD2; v_call: TRBV3-1/TRBV3-2; clone_size: -; cdr3_aa: CASSPTSGSSEQYF; cdr3_nt: TGTGCCAGCAGCCCTACGAGCGGGAGTTCCGAGCAGTACTTC
j_call: TRBJ2-1; d_call: TRBD2; v_call: TRBV5-1; clone_size: -; cdr3_aa: CASSFSGTNYNEQFF; cdr3_nt: TGCGCCAGCAGCTTTTCAGGGACTAATTACAATGAGCAGTTCTTC
j_call: TRBJ2-2; d_call: TRBD2; v_call: TRBV29-1; clone_size: -; cdr3_aa: CSVERLAGVWTGELFF; cdr3_nt: TGCAGCGTTGAGCGACTAGCGGGAGTATGGACCGGGGAGCTGTTTTTT
j_call: TRBJ2-4; d_call: TRBD2; v_call: TRBV6-1; clone_size: -; cdr3_aa: CASSEISGGAKNIQYF; cdr3_nt: TGTGCCAGCAGTGAAATTAGCGGGGGAGCCAAAAACATTCAGTACTTC
j_call: TRBJ1-4; d_call: TRBD1; v_call: TRBV7-9; clone_size: once; cdr3_aa: CASSSQGVGTNEKLFF; cdr3_nt: TGTGCCAGCAGCTCCCAGGGGGTGGGGACTAATGAAAAACTGTTTTTT
j_call: TRBJ2-3; d_call: -; v_call: TRBV5-8; clone_size: -; cdr3_aa: CASSLAGGQYTDTQYF; cdr3_nt: TGTGCCAGCAGCTTGGCGGGGGGCCAGTACACAGATACGCAGTATTTT
j_call: TRBJ2-5; d_call: -; v_call: TRBV30; clone_size: -; cdr3_aa: CAWSGPGWEKETQYF; cdr3_nt: TGTGCCTGGAGTGGACCAGGGTGGGAGAAAGAGACCCAGTACTTC
j_call: TRBJ1-2; d_call: -; v_call: TRBV7-3; clone_size: once; cdr3_aa: CASSFRRGEGYTF; cdr3_nt: TGTGCCAGCAGCTTCCGGAGGGGGGAGGGCTACACCTTC
j_call: TRBJ2-3; d_call: TRBD2; v_call: TRBV5-1; clone_size: -; cdr3_aa: CASRPSGGLAGTDTQYF; cdr3_nt: TGCGCCAGCAGACCCAGTGGGGGACTAGCGGGCACAGATACGCAGTATTTT
j_call: TRBJ2-7; d_call: TRBD2; v_call: TRBV28; clone_size: few; cdr3_aa: CASSRSGTSYEQYF; cdr3_nt: TGTGCCAGCAGCCGGTCCGGGACTAGCTACGAGCAGTACTTC
j_call: TRBJ2-7; d_call: TRBD1; v_call: TRBV3-1/TRBV3-2; clone_size: -; cdr3_aa: CASSPTGARYEQYF; cdr3_nt: TGTGCCAGCAGCCCGACAGGGGCTCGCTACGAGCAGTACTTC
j_call: TRBJ2-3; d_call: -; v_call: TRBV18; clone_size: -; cdr3_aa: CASSPGFEGTDTQYF; cdr3_nt: TGTGCCAGCTCACCAGGGTTCGAAGGCACAGATACGCAGTATTTT
j_call: TRBJ1-1; d_call: TRBD1; v_call: TRBV5-5; clone_size: -; cdr3_aa: CASSWGGQVNTEAFF; cdr3_nt: TGTGCCAGCAGCTGGGGGGGACAGGTGAACACTGAAGCTTTCTTT
j_call: TRBJ1-6; d_call: -; v_call: TRBV7-3; clone_size: -; cdr3_aa: CASSSGAGDTLHF; cdr3_nt: TGTGCCAGCAGCTCGGGGGCAGGGGACACCCTCCACTTT
j_call: TRBJ1-2; d_call: -; v_call: TRBV7-2; clone_size: -; cdr3_aa: CASSLAGYNYGYTF; cdr3_nt: TGTGCCAGCAGCTTAGCAGGGTATAACTATGGCTACACCTTC
j_call: TRBJ2-7; d_call: -; v_call: TRBV11-1; clone_size: -; cdr3_aa: CASSPSMDGPYEQYF; cdr3_nt: TGTGCCAGCAGCCCTAGTATGGACGGACCCTACGAGCAGTACTTC
j_call: TRBJ1-1; d_call: TRBD1; v_call: TRBV3-1/TRBV3-2; clone_size: -; cdr3_aa: CASSLGQLKEAFF; cdr3_nt: TGTGCCAGCAGCCTGGGACAGTTAAAAGAAGCTTTCTTT
j_call: TRBJ2-2; d_call: TRBD2; v_call: TRBV27; clone_size: many; cdr3_aa: CASSTSGALTGELFF; cdr3_nt: TGTGCCAGCAGCACTAGCGGGGCGCTTACCGGGGAGCTGTTTTTT
j_call: TRBJ1-4; d_call: -; v_call: TRBV5-1; clone_size: -; cdr3_aa: CASRRTATNEKLFF; cdr3_nt: TGCGCCAGCAGGCGGACAGCAACTAATGAAAAACTGTTTTTT
j_call: TRBJ1-5; d_call: TRBD1; v_call: TRBV19; clone_size: -; cdr3_aa: CASTRTGDQPQHF; cdr3_nt: TGTGCCAGTACCAGGACAGGGGATCAGCCCCAGCATTTT
j_call: TRBJ1-5; d_call: -; v_call: TRBV18; clone_size: -; cdr3_aa: CASSPERNQPQHF; cdr3_nt: TGTGCCAGCTCACCAGAGCGCAATCAGCCCCAGCATTTT
j_call: TRBJ2-4; d_call: TRBD2; v_call: TRBV10-2; clone_size: -; cdr3_aa: CASSGAGGANRAKNIQYF; cdr3_nt: TGCGCCAGCAGTGGGGCGGGGGGCGCGAATAGGGCCAAAAACATTCAGTACTTC
j_call: TRBJ2-7; d_call: TRBD1; v_call: TRBV7-2; clone_size: few; cdr3_aa: CASSFSSGQGAFYEQYF; cdr3_nt: TGTGCCAGCAGCTTTTCTTCGGGACAGGGGGCTTTCTACGAGCAGTACTTC
j_call: TRBJ1-1; d_call: -; v_call: TRBV7-2; clone_size: once; cdr3_aa: CASGGANTEAFF; cdr3_nt: TGTGCCAGCGGGGGGGCGAACACTGAAGCTTTCTTT
j_call: TRBJ1-6; d_call: -; v_call: TRBV7-9; clone_size: -; cdr3_aa: CASRPLQGVSSSTSPLHF; cdr3_nt: TGTGCCAGCCGACCTCTACAGGGTGTAAGCTCTTCCACTTCACCCCTCCACTTT
j_call: TRBJ2-5; d_call: -; v_call: TRBV18; clone_size: -; cdr3_aa: CASSRGGPQETQYF; cdr3_nt: TGTGCCAGCTCAAGGGGTGGGCCTCAAGAGACCCAGTACTTC
j_call: TRBJ1-6; d_call: TRBD1; v_call: TRBV2; clone_size: -; cdr3_aa: CASSGQGSISPLHF; cdr3_nt: TGTGCCAGCAGCGGACAGGGAAGCATTTCACCCCTCCACTTT
j_call: TRBJ2-4; d_call: -; v_call: TRBV15; clone_size: -; cdr3_aa: CATSRVGIQYF; cdr3_nt: TGTGCCACCAGCAGAGTGGGGATTCAGTACTTC
j_call: TRBJ1-2; d_call: TRBD1; v_call: TRBV7-9; clone_size: -; cdr3_aa: CASSLGSRGGGGYTF; cdr3_nt: TGTGCCAGCAGCTTAGGAAGTCGAGGGGGCGGTGGCTACACCTTC
j_call: TRBJ1-2; d_call: -; v_call: TRBV7-9; clone_size: -; cdr3_aa: CASSLAIRTEFNYGYTF; cdr3_nt: TGTGCCAGCAGCTTAGCTATAAGGACAGAGTTTAACTATGGCTACACCTTC
j_call: TRBJ2-3; d_call: -; v_call: TRBV5-1; clone_size: -; cdr3_aa: CASSLASESDTQYF; cdr3_nt: TGCGCCAGCAGCTTGGCTAGCGAGTCGGATACGCAGTATTTT
j_call: TRBJ2-7; d_call: -; v_call: TRBV14; clone_size: -; cdr3_aa: CASSPNPHNYEQYF; cdr3_nt: TGTGCCAGCAGCCCTAATCCGCACAACTACGAGCAGTACTTC
j_call: TRBJ2-1; d_call: TRBD2; v_call: TRBV7-7; clone_size: -; cdr3_aa: CASSLVAGGPGNEQFF; cdr3_nt: TGTGCTAGCAGCTTAGTGGCGGGAGGGCCAGGAAATGAGCAGTTCTTC
j_call: TRBJ2-7; d_call: -; v_call: TRBV10-3; clone_size: -; cdr3_aa: CAISEREVYEQYF; cdr3_nt: TGTGCCATCAGTGAGAGGGAGGTCTACGAGCAGTACTTC
j_call: TRBJ1-6; d_call: -; v_call: TRBV30; clone_size: once; cdr3_aa: CAWSPAEVGSPLHF; cdr3_nt: TGTGCCTGGAGTCCGGCGGAGGTTGGGTCACCCCTCCACTTT
j_call: TRBJ1-3; d_call: -; v_call: TRBV7-2; clone_size: -; cdr3_aa: CASSPGVHSGNTIYF; cdr3_nt: TGTGCCAGCAGCCCCGGGGTCCACTCTGGAAACACCATATATTTT
j_call: TRBJ2-1; d_call: -; v_call: TRBV19; clone_size: -; cdr3_aa: CASSIHSGVYNEQFF; cdr3_nt: TGTGCCAGTAGTATCCATAGCGGAGTCTACAATGAGCAGTTCTTC
j_call: TRBJ2-3; d_call: TRBD2; v_call: TRBV12-3/TRBV12-4; clone_size: -; cdr3_aa: CASSLSGTAEGF; cdr3_nt: TGTGCCAGCAGCCTTAGCGGGACCGCAGAAGGTTTT
j_call: TRBJ2-5; d_call: TRBD2; v_call: TRBV5-1; clone_size: -; cdr3_aa: CASSAGGRARGETQYF; cdr3_nt: TGCGCCAGCAGCGCTGGCGGGAGAGCACGGGGAGAGACCCAGTACTTC
j_call: TRBJ2-7; d_call: TRBD2; v_call: TRBV19; clone_size: -; cdr3_aa: CASSIGPSGSYEQYF; cdr3_nt: TGTGCCAGTAGTATAGGCCCCAGCGGGAGTTACGAGCAGTACTTC
j_call: TRBJ1-1; d_call: TRBD1; v_call: TRBV29-1; clone_size: -; cdr3_aa: CSVHRDRGGRVEAFF; cdr3_nt: TGCAGCGTCCACCGGGACAGGGGCGGGAGGGTTGAAGCTTTCTTT
j_call: TRBJ1-2; d_call: TRBD1; v_call: TRBV7-9; clone_size: -; cdr3_aa: CASSLETGVNYGYTF; cdr3_nt: TGTGCCAGCAGCTTAGAAACAGGGGTGAACTATGGCTACACCTTC
j_call: TRBJ2-1; d_call: -; v_call: TRBV5-1; clone_size: -; cdr3_aa: CASSSLPDTGLNEQFF; cdr3_nt: TGCGCCAGCAGCAGCCTCCCGGACACGGGGCTCAATGAGCAGTTCTTC
j_call: TRBJ2-7; d_call: TRBD1; v_call: TRBV11-2; clone_size: -; cdr3_aa: CASSSYGQGSYEQYF; cdr3_nt: TGTGCCAGCAGCTCCTACGGACAGGGAAGTTACGAGCAGTACTTC
j_call: TRBJ1-5; d_call: -; v_call: TRBV19; clone_size: -; cdr3_aa: CASSIKSGPQHF; cdr3_nt: TGTGCCAGTAGTATCAAGTCTGGTCCCCAGCATTTT
j_call: TRBJ2-1; d_call: TRBD2; v_call: TRBV7-2; clone_size: -; cdr3_aa: CASSLVGLAASSYNEQFF; cdr3_nt: TGTGCCAGCAGCTTGGTCGGACTAGCGGCGAGCTCCTACAATGAGCAGTTCTTC
j_call: TRBJ1-2; d_call: -; v_call: TRBV5-6; clone_size: -; cdr3_aa: CASRVELGPQGETF; cdr3_nt: TGTGCCAGCAGGGTGGAGCTGGGACCCCAAGGTGAGACCTTC
j_call: TRBJ2-3; d_call: TRBD2; v_call: TRBV7-2; clone_size: -; cdr3_aa: CASSFPPGGATDTQYF; cdr3_nt: TGTGCCAGCAGCTTCCCCCCCGGGGGGGCAACAGATACGCAGTATTTT
j_call: TRBJ2-1; d_call: TRBD1; v_call: TRBV6-5; clone_size: few; cdr3_aa: CASRRQGSGYNEQFF; cdr3_nt: TGTGCCAGCAGGAGACAGGGGAGCGGCTACAATGAGCAGTTCTTC
j_call: TRBJ2-7; d_call: -; v_call: TRBV20-1; clone_size: -; cdr3_aa: CSAWASLEQYF; cdr3_nt: TGCAGTGCTTGGGCTAGCCTGGAGCAGTACTTC
j_call: TRBJ1-1; d_call: TRBD1; v_call: TRBV20-1; clone_size: -; cdr3_aa: CSASQGGRTEAFF; cdr3_nt: TGCAGTGCTAGTCAAGGGGGCCGGACTGAAGCTTTCTTT
j_call: TRBJ1-1; d_call: -; v_call: TRBV5-5; clone_size: -; cdr3_aa: CASSLGGSPMNTEAFF; cdr3_nt: TGTGCCAGCAGCTTGGGGGGCAGTCCTATGAACACTGAAGCTTTCTTT
j_call: TRBJ1-5; d_call: TRBD1; v_call: TRBV19; clone_size: few; cdr3_aa: CASRTGTGRGANQPQHF; cdr3_nt: TGTGCCAGTAGGACCGGGACAGGGAGAGGGGCCAATCAGCCCCAGCATTTT
j_call: TRBJ2-1; d_call: TRBD2; v_call: TRBV19; clone_size: once; cdr3_aa: CASSPGTSGKNEQFF; cdr3_nt: TGTGCCAGTAGTCCTGGGACTAGCGGGAAAAATGAGCAGTTCTTC
j_call: TRBJ1-1; d_call: TRBD1; v_call: TRBV6-5; clone_size: -; cdr3_aa: CASRLRGNIAEAFF; cdr3_nt: TGTGCCAGCAGGCTCAGGGGGAATATCGCTGAAGCTTTCTTT
j_call: TRBJ1-4; d_call: -; v_call: TRBV18; clone_size: -; cdr3_aa: CASSVSSWRSEKLFF; cdr3_nt: TGTGCCAGCTCCGTCAGCTCTTGGCGGAGTGAAAAACTGTTTTTT
j_call: TRBJ1-2; d_call: -; v_call: TRBV14; clone_size: -; cdr3_aa: CASSPWSPGEGYTF; cdr3_nt: TGTGCCAGCAGCCCCTGGTCGCCAGGGGAGGGCTACACCTTC